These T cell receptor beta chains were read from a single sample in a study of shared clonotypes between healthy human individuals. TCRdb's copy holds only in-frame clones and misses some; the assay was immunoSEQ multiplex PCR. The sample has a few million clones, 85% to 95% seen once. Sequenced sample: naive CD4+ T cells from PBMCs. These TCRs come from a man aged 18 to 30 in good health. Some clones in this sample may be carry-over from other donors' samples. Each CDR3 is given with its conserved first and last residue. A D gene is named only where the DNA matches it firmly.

CASSTYRTGQETQYF | TRBJ2-5 | TRBV11-1 | TRBD1
CASSLRARINEQFF | TRBJ2-1 | TRBV7-2 | .
CASSVGSVQIYNEQFF | TRBJ2-1 | TRBV9 | .
CAISESGPGGVTGELFF | TRBJ2-2 | TRBV10-3 | .
CASSSTGFGYGYTF | TRBJ1-2 | TRBV28 | .
CASSVVTSNQPQHF | TRBJ1-5 | TRBV2 | .
CASSYGTANTGELFF | TRBJ2-2 | TRBV6-5 | TRBD1
CASSLGSAQPQHF | TRBJ1-5 | TRBV7-9 | .
CASSLAGAGANVLTF | TRBJ2-6 | TRBV7-2 | .
CASSLGRGANYNEQFF | TRBJ2-1 | TRBV5-5 | .
CASSLEWDYGYTF | TRBJ1-2 | TRBV5-4 | .
CASSFREGIGAFF | TRBJ1-1 | TRBV7-8 | .
CASRMGAGGSEEQFF | TRBJ2-1 | TRBV4-2 | TRBD2
CSAGGGNTIYF | TRBJ1-3 | TRBV20-1 | .
CASSQDIGRGSAQYF | TRBJ2-3 | TRBV14 | .
CASSLAGGRETQYF | TRBJ2-5 | TRBV18 | TRBD2
CASMLAGEPRGEQFF | TRBJ2-1 | TRBV14 | TRBD2
CASSARIPGGYTF | TRBJ1-2 | TRBV7-2 | .
CASSLEGPSTEAFF | TRBJ1-1 | TRBV5-5 | .
CASSALTGRKTQYF | TRBJ2-5 | TRBV6-1 | TRBD1
CASSRTLNEKLFF | TRBJ1-4 | TRBV6-1 | .
CASSPGLAASYEQYF | TRBJ2-7 | TRBV11-2 | TRBD2
CASSPPTSGSGGEQYF | TRBJ2-7 | TRBV18 | TRBD2
CASSLTGGASSYNEQFF | TRBJ2-1 | TRBV7-2 | TRBD2
CASSLNRVNEQFF | TRBJ2-1 | TRBV9 | .
CSVVGQGQGGTEAFF | TRBJ1-1 | TRBV29-1 | .
CASRTRTSGGQETQYF | TRBJ2-5 | TRBV2 | TRBD2
CASSLGLRRDRVYEQYF | TRBJ2-7 | TRBV7-2 | TRBD1
CASSYKGSAAQETQYF | TRBJ2-5 | TRBV6-5 | .
CASSIGTEVTGELFF | TRBJ2-2 | TRBV5-1 | .
CASTRSQVSSYNEQFF | TRBJ2-1 | TRBV5-1 | .
CASSFGTSVLLGETQYF | TRBJ2-5 | TRBV5-1 | TRBD2